This T cell receptor beta chain was sequenced in a study of blood T cells in healthy people across ages. The individuals who served as donors were healthy Caucasians living in Russia, aged about 6 to 100. Only a few counts were recorded for this clonotype. Trimming removed 5 bases from V and 0 bases from J; junction bases left unmatched: 6. The CDR3 extends over 15 amino acids. Germline V gene sequence: CDR1 MDHEN, CDR2 SYDVKM. A second PCR, run for about 7 to 11 cycles, used a sample-barcoded 5' primer plus a J-beta primer mix. Unique molecular identifiers of 12 random nucleotides labeled each cDNA. TCRdb independently ran MiXCR on the 5' RACE reads; one entry per CDR3 protein. In the table there are roughly 830,000 distinct CDR3 sequences, about 59% of which are singletons.

This chain joins TRBV28 and TRBJ2-5, with 7 bases identical to TRBD1. This TCR derives from a man aged 30 to 39 in good health. The sequencing sample was made of blood. CDR3 sequence: CASSRTGTDQETQYF. CDR3 nucleotides: TGTGCCAGCAGTCGGACCGGGACAGACCAAGAGACCCAGTACTTC.